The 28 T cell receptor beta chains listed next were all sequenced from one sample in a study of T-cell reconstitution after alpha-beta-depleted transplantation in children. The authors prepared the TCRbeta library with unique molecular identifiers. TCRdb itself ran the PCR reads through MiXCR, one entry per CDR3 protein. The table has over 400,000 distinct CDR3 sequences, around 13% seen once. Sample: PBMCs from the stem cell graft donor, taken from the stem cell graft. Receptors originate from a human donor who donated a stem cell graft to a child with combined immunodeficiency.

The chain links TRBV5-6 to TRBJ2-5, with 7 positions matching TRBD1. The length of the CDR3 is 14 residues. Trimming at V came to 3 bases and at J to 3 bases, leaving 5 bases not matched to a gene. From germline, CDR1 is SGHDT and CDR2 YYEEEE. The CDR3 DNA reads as TGTGCCAGCAGCTCTCACAGGGGAAAAGAGACCCAGTACTTC. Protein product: CASSSHRGKETQYF.

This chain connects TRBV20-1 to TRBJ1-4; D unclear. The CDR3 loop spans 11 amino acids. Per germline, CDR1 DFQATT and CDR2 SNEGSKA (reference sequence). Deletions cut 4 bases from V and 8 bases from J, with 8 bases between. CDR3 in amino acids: CSATDWEKLFF. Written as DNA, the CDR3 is TGCAGTGCTACTGACTGGGAAAAACTGTTTTTT.

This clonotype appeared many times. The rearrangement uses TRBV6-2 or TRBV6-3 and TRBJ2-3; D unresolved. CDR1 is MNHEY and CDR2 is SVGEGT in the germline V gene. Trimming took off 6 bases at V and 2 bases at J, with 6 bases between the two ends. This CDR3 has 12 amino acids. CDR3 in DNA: TGTGCCAGCAGCTACCCCACAGATACGCAGTATTTT. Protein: CASSYPTDTQYF.

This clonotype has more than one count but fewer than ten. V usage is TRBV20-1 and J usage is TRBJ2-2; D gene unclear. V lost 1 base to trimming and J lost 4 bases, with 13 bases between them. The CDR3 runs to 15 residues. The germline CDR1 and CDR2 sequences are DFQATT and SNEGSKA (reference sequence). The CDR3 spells CSARVAPGGTGELFF. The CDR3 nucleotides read TGCAGTGCTAGAGTGGCGCCGGGCGGCACCGGGGAGCTGTTTTTT.

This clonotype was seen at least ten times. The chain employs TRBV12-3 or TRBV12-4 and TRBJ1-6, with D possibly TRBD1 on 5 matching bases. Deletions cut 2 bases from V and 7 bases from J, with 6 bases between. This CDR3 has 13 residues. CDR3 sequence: CASSLWDNSPLHF. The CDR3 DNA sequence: TGTGCCAGCAGTTTATGGGACAATTCACCCCTCCACTTT.

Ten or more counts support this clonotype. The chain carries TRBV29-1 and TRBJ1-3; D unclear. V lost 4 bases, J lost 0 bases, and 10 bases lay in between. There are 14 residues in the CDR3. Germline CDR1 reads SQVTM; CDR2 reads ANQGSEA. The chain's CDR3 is CSVVFANSGNTIYF. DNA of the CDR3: TGCAGCGTTGTGTTCGCTAACTCTGGAAACACCATATATTTT. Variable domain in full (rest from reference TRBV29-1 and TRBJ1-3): SAVISQKPSRDICQRGTSLTIQCQVDSQVTMMFWYRQQPGQSLTLIATANQGSEATYESGFVIDKFPISRPNLTFSTLTVSNMSPEDSSIYLCSVVFANSGNTIYFGEGSWLTVV.

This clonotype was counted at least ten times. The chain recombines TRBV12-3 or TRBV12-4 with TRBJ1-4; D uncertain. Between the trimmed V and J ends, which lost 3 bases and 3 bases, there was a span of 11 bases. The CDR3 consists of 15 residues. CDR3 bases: TGTGCCAGCAGTTTTCGCGGGGTGGCTAATGAAAAACTGTTTTTT. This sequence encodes CASSFRGVANEKLFF.

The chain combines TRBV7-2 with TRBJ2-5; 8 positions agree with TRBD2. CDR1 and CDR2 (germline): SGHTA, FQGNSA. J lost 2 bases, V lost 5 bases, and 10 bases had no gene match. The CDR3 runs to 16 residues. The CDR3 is CASSRRTSLLQETQYF. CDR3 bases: TGTGCCAGCAGCCGGCGGACTAGCCTGTTGCAAGAGACCCAGTACTTC.

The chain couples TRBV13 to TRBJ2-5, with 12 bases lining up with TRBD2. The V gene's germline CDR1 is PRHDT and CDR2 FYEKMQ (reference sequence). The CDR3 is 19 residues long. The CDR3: CTFCLGGTSGLRRQETQYF. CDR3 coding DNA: TGTACCTTCTGTTTAGGAGGGACTAGCGGGTTAAGAAGACAAGAGACCCAGTACTTC.

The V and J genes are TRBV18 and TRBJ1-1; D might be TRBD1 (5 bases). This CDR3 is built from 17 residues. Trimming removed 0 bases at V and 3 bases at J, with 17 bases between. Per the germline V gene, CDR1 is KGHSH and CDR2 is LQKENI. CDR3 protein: CASSPPGRAGLDTEAFF. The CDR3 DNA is TGTGCCAGCTCACCACCGGGACGAGCAGGGTTAGACACTGAAGCTTTCTTT.

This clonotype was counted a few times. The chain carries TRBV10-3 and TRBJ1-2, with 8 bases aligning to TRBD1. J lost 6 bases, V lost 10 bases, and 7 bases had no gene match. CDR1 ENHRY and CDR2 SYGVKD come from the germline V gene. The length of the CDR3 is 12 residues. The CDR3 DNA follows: TGTGCCAGGGGGACAGGAATGGATGGCTACACCTTC. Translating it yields CARGTGMDGYTF.

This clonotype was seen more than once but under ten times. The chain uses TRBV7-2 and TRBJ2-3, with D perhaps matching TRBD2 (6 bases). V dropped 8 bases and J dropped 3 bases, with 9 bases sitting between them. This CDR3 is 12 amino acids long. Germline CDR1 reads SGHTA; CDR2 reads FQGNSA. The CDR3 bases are TGTGCCAGCCGCCGGGAGACAGATACGCAGTATTTT. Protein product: CASRRETDTQYF.

Written as DNA, the CDR3 is TGCGCCAGCAGCCCAAGGAGCTCCTATAATTCACCCCTCCACTTT. Its protein product is CASSPRSSYNSPLHF. This chain connects TRBV4-1 to TRBJ1-6, with D hard to call. The CDR3 length is 15 residues. Trimming left V 4 bases short and J 0 bases short, with 7 bases between. Germline V gene sequence: CDR1 MGHRA, CDR2 YSYEKL.

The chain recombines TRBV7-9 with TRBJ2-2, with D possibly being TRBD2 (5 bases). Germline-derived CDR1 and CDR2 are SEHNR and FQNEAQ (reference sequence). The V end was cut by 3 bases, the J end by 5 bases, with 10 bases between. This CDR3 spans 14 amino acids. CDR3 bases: TGTGCCAGCAGCTTTCAGTGGGAGACCGGGGAGCTGTTTTTT. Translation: CASSFQWETGELFF.

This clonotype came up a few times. The CDR3 sequence: CASSQEGQRRETQYF. CDR3 nucleotide sequence: TGCGCCAGCAGCCAGGAGGGACAGCGGAGAGAGACCCAGTACTTC. The rearrangement uses TRBV4-3 and TRBJ2-5, with D perhaps TRBD1 (7 bases). V lost 3 bases, J lost 4 bases, and 15 bases lay in between. CDR3 length: 15 amino acids. Germline lookup yields CDR1 LGHNA and CDR2 YSLEER.

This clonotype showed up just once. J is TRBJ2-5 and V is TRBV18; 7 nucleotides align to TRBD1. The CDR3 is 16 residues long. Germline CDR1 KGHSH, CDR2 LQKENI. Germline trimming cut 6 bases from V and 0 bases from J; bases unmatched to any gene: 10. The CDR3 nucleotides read TGTGCCAGCTCGGAGTGGGACAGCATGTACCAAGAGACCCAGTACTTC. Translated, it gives CASSEWDSMYQETQYF. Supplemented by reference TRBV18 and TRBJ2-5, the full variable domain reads NAGVMQNPRHLVRRRGQEARLRCSPMKGHSHVYWYRQLPEEGLKFMVYLQKENIIDESGMPKERFSAEFPKEGPSILRIQQVVRGDSAAYFCASSEWDSMYQETQYFGPGTRLLVL.

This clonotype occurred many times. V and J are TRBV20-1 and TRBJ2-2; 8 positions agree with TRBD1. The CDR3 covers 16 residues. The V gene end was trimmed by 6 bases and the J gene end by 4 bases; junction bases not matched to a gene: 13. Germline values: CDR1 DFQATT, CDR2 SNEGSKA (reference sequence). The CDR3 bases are TGCAGTGCCGTAAAGCCGCAGGGGGCGCCCACCGGGGAGCTGTTTTTT. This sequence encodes CSAVKPQGAPTGELFF.

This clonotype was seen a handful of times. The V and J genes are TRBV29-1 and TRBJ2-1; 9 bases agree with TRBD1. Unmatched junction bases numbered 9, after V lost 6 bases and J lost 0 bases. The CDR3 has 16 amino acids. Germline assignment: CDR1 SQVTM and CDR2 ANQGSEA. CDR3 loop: CSVRPGTGSSYNEQFF. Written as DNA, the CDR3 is TGCAGCGTGCGCCCCGGGACAGGGAGCTCCTACAATGAGCAGTTCTTC.

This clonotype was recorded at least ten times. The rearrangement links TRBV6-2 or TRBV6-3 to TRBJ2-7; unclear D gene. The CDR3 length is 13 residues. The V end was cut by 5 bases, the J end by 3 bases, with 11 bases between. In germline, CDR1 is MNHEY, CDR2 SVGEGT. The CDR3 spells CASSPGENYEQYF. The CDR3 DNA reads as TGTGCCAGCAGTCCAGGAGAAAACTACGAGCAGTACTTC.

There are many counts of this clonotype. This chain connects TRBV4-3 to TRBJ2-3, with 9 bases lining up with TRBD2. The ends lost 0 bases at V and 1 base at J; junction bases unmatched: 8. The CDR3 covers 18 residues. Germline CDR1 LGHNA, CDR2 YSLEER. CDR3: CASSQEARRGGRTDTQYF. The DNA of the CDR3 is TGCGCCAGCAGCCAAGAAGCGAGGCGGGGGGGACGCACAGATACGCAGTATTTT.

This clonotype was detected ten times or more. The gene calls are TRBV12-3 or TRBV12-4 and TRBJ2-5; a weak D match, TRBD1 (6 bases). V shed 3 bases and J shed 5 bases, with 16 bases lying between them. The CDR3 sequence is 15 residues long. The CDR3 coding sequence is TGTGCCAGCAGTTTGGGGCGCAGGGGCTGGGAGACCCAGTACTTC. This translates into CASSLGRRGWETQYF.

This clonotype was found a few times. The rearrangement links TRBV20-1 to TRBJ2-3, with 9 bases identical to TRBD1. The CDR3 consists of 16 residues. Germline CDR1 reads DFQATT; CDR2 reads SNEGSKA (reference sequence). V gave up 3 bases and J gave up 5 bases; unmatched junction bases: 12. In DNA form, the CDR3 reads TGCAGTGCTAGTCTTCGCCGGGACAGGGTTGAAGATACGCAGTATTTT. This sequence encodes CSASLRRDRVEDTQYF.

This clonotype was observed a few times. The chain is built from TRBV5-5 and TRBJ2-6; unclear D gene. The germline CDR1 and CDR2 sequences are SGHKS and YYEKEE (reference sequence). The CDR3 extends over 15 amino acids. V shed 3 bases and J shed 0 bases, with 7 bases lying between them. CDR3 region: CASSSDVSGANVLTF. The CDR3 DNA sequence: TGTGCCAGCAGCTCGGACGTCTCTGGGGCCAACGTCCTGACTTTC.

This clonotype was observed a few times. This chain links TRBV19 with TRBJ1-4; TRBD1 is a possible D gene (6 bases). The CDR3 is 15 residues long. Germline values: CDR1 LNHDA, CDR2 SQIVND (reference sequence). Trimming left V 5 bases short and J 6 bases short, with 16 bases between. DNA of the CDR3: TGTGCCAGTAGTGTGAACAGGGATAGAGATGAAAAACTGTTTTTT. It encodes CASSVNRDRDEKLFF.

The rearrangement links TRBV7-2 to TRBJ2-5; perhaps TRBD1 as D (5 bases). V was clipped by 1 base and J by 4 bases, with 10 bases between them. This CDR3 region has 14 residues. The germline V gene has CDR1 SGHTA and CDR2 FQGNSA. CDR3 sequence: CASSLESGRETQYF. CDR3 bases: TGTGCCAGCAGCTTAGAATCAGGGCGAGAGACCCAGTACTTC. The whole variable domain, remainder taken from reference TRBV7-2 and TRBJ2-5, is GAGVSQSPSNKVTEKGKDVELRCDPISGHTALYWYRQSLGQGLEFLIYFQGNSAPDKSGLPSDRFSAERTGGSVSTLTIQRTQQEDSAVYLCASSLESGRETQYFGPGTRLLVL.

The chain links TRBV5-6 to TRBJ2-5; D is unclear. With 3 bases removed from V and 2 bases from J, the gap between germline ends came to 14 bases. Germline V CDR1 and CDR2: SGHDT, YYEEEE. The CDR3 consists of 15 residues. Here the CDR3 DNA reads TGTGCCAGCAGCTCGGTGGGGATGGGACAAGAGACCCAGTACTTC. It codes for CASSSVGMGQETQYF.

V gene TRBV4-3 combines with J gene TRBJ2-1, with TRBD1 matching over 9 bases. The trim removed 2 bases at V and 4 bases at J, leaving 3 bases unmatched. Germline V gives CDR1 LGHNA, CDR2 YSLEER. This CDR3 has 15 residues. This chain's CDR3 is CASSQRTGVYNEQFF. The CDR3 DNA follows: TGCGCCAGCAGCCAACGGACAGGGGTGTACAATGAGCAGTTCTTC.

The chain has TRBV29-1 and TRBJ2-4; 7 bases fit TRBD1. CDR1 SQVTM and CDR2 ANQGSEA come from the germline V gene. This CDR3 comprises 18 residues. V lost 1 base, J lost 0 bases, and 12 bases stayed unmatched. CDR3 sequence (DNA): TGCAGCGTTGAAGGCTGGGACAGTGGCCTCGGAGCCAAAAACATTCAGTACTTC. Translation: CSVEGWDSGLGAKNIQYF.